This T cell receptor beta chain was captured in a study of regulatory T cells in long-lasting Graves disease. Study-wide results and caveats: Study of thyroid tissue was not done, with only peripheral blood studied.

Arm-PCR of CDR3 regions with iRepertoire HTBI primers generated TCR beta libraries. One entry per CDR3 protein results from TCRdb running MiXCR on the multiplex PCR reads. The sample lists a few hundred thousand distinct CDR3 sequences, about 14% occurring once. The time point is: newly diagnosed GD, antithyroid drugs for less than 3 months. Following extraction of RNA from PBMCs, that RNA was used to make the TCR library. Notes on this clonotype: Its antigen is unidentified. A read error may be the cause here, since a much bigger clone is one base away.

The data also belong to a second study, concerning T cells in Graves' hyperthyroidism and ophthalmopathy. That paper states: The model predicted ophthalmopathy a median roughly six months before onset.

The sequenced sample was peripheral blood mononuclear cells (PBMCs), obtained at new diagnosis, from a patient treated with antithyroid drugs. This TCR came from a man aged 25 to 45 with Graves disease.

This CDR3 is CASTFLSGKGAANYGYTF. Here the CDR3 DNA reads TGTGCCAGCACCTTCCTAAGTGGGAAAGGGGCGGCTAACTATGGCTACACCTTC. The chain is built from TRBV27 and TRBJ1-2; D may be TRBD1 (5 bases). CDR3 length: 18 residues. The V end lost 7 bases, the J end lost 0 bases, and 24 bases lay between the germline ends. Germline V gene sequence: CDR1 MNHEY, CDR2 SMNVEV (reference sequence).